The text below deals with one TCR beta chain. This clone appeared once. Its recognized antigen is unknown. No base qualities exist here, and no much larger clone lies one base off it. The donors were healthy, HIV-negative adults who had no recently reported acute infections or vaccinations. Only Caucasian adults living in Nashville, Tennessee, USA were represented among the donors. CD4+ T cells were enriched through magnetic negative selection, after which naive cells were positively selected on CD45RA and the remaining negative fraction served as the memory subset. Blood was collected by leukapheresis, and PBMCs were isolated by Ficoll-Histopaque density gradient centrifugation and then cryopreserved in liquid nitrogen vapor phase. Analytical flow cytometry was used to check the purity and quantity of every magnetically sorted T cell population. Each sorted fraction had its genomic DNA isolated and then quantified by UV absorbance on a Nanodrop 2000c.

The source of the sample is a study of shared clonotypes between healthy human individuals (TCRdb year 2020). Concerning the study at large: A couple of women and a few men aged 18 to 49 years were included in the cohort. For each donor, three plates each were used for CD4 naive and CD4 memory, two plates were used for CD8 naive, and one plate was used for CD8 memory. Blood TCR repertoires of about five healthy adults were deeply sequenced to estimate repertoire size and the extent of clonotype sharing between individuals. Leukapheresis yielded between about 0.9 and 10 billion PBMCs per donor. Libraries were prepared and TCR repertoires were sequenced by different laboratories using diverse techniques, in order to increase sequencing depth and limit assay-specific biases. What the authors observed across the whole study: Approximately 5% of naive CD4, 3.5% of naive CD8, roughly 2.4% of memory CD4, and about 0.4% of memory CD8 clonotypes were shared across a few donors. Naive subsets generally had larger estimated clonotype richness than memory subsets did. Compared with non-shared clonotypes, the clonotypes found in all four sorted-subset donors had higher generation probabilities. The genetic and exposure-history diversity represented was limited by the small number of donors. Sampling was restricted to blood, and TCR repertoires in tissue are likely to differ from TCR repertoires in blood. Even with the large sequencing depth, rarefaction of the sorted-subset datasets indicated that sequencing was incomplete. Based on pairwise subsampling, the degree of clonotype sharing among donors was expected to be affected by sequencing depth.

TCR CDR3 regions were amplified from genomic DNA by multiplex PCR using the deep immunoSEQ assay. For each cell subset, the extracted genomic DNA was distributed evenly across all wells of several immunoSEQ 96-well plates, and each plate served as one replicate. For sorted subsets, roughly 200 ng of genomic DNA, equivalent to 30,000 or so T cell genomes, went into each replicate PCR. Purified libraries were measured with a Qubit 3.0 fluorometer, size-checked on a Bioanalyzer 2100, and measured again with the KAPA Library Quantification kit. Every immunoSEQ 96-well plate was sequenced on a separate single-read 150-cycle Illumina NextSeq 550 flow cell. The paper's data handling went like this. Because the immunoSEQ output held only junctional sequences and lacked quality scores, the filtering could not match the filtering applied to full-length reads. Sequences were annotated with PyIR, a Python wrapper for IgBLAST v1.9, using IMGT germline references to assign V/J genes and CDR3. Reads were removed for weak V/J assignments (E-value above 1e-6), missing CDR3, stop codons, out-of-frame junctions, or ambiguous translated residues. V3J clonotypes were defined as sequences sharing an identical inferred V gene, J gene, and CDR3 amino acid sequence. Percentage overlap between repertoires was calculated by dividing the number of shared unique clonotypes by the size of the smaller repertoire. Richness of each repertoire was evaluated using RTK rarefaction, the Chao1 estimator, and Recon v2.1 estimates of unobserved clonotypes. Generation probabilities were computed with OLGA for all TCRbeta clonotypes obtained by the gDNA method from four donors. TCRdb re-hosts the immuneACCESS table, in-frame sequences only. Its copies lack some clones; in the studies checked, an unresolved V gene accounts for under half of them, and the cause for the rest is not known. The DNA was the basis for D and trimming; V, J and clone size are from that table. The sample includes about 2,500,000 clones, with around 94% observed a single time. The ten largest clones add up to roughly 0.14% of the sample.

Taken from cysteine to phenylalanine, the CDR3 has 14 residues. Only the CDR3 DNA is retained, 42 bases long and in frame from the first base. In the germline V gene, CDR1 corresponds to MDHEN and CDR2 to SYDVKM. The junction shows trimming of 7 bases on V and 3 bases on J, and the gene matches do not reach 5 bases of it. Sequenced: naive CD4+ T cells sorted from blood. Interpreted using the paper, the cell subset or site label stands for: CD45RA+ positively selected. The receptor comes from a man aged 18 to 30 in good health. The chain employs TRBV28 and TRBJ2-3; 9 bases in between match TRBD2. The DNA sequence is as follows: TGTGCCAGCATCAAGCGGGGGGAAACAGATACGCAGTATTTT. This is translated as CASIKRGETDTQYF.